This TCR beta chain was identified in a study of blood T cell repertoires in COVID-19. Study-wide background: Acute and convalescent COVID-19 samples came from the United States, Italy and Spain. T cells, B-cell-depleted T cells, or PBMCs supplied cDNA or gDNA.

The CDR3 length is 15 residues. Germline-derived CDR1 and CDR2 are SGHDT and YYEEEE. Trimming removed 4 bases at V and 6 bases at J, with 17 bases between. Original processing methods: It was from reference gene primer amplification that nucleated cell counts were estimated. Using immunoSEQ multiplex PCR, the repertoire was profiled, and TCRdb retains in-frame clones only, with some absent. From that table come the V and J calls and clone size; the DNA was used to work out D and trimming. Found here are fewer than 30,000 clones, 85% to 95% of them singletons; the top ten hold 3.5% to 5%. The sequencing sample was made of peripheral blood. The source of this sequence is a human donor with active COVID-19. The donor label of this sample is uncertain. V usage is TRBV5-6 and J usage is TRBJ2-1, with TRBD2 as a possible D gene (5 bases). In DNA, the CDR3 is TGTGCCAGCAGCCCTGGGAGAATGGTCGTCAATGAGCAGTTCTTC. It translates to CASSPGRMVVNEQFF.